The following is a T cell receptor (beta chain) sequence with its context. Its antigen is still unknown. This CDR3 is 16 amino acids long. The junction had 10 bases not matched to a gene; V was cut back by 5 bases and J by 5 bases. The germline gives CDR1 SGHTA, CDR2 FQGNSA. Primed by a sample-barcoded 5' primer and a J-beta primer mix, a second PCR proceeded for about 6 to 12 cycles. TCRdb ran MiXCR on the 5' RACE reads and lists one entry per CDR3 protein. The sample lists about 640,000 distinct CDR3 sequences; 58% were seen once. These data are taken from a study of blood T cells in healthy people across ages. Study observations and caveats: TCR beta diversity, measured per million T cells, fell in a roughly linear way with age. Unknown donor CMV status possibly confounded expanded clonotype changes.

This sequence was found in a man between 60 and 70 years old in good health. The gene calls are TRBV7-2 and TRBJ2-5, with 11 bases lining up with TRBD2. Input material: blood. CDR3 in amino acids: CASSPGGLAGGETQYF. CDR3 bases: TGTGCCAGCAGCCCAGGAGGTCTAGCGGGGGGTGAGACCCAGTACTTC.